This T cell receptor (beta chain) was recovered during a study of OX40 agonist ivuxolimab in advanced cancers. Using immunoSEQ multiplex PCR, the repertoire was profiled, and TCRdb retains in-frame clones only, with some absent. The sample holds around 53,000 clones, approximately 84% seen once. Sample: CD4+ or CD8+ T cells sorted from blood, taken in a trial of the OX40 agonist ivuxolimab. The TCR was taken from an adult with an advanced solid tumor such as melanoma, head and neck, liver or kidney cancer.

The CDR3 bases are TGTGCCAGCAGCTCCAGACTAGGGGGGACCACCGGGGAGCTGTTTTTT. This codes for CASSSRLGGTTGELFF. The J gene is TRBJ2-2, the V gene TRBV7-6; either TRBD1 or TRBD2 may supply D (6 bases each). The germline gives CDR1 SGHVS, CDR2 FNYEAQ. The CDR3 length is 16 residues. Trimming pared 4 bases from V and 4 bases from J, leaving 16 bases between. Together with reference TRBV7-6 and TRBJ2-2, the CDR3 gives the full variable domain: GAGVSQSPRYKVTKRGQDVALRCDPISGHVSLYWYRQALGQGPEFLTYFNYEAQQDKSGLPNDRFSAERPEGSISTLTIQRTEQRDSAMYRCASSSRLGGTTGELFFGEGSRLTVL.